The sequence of this T cell receptor (beta chain) was determined in a study of cytomegalovirus exposure and HLA in healthy donors. Findings and limits, study-wide: Later analysis placed DRB1 highest and HLA-C lowest in TCR association rates, which differed by HLA locus.

Of note for this clone: The antigen remains unidentified.

PCR amplification relied on 60 Vbeta primers (plus 13 Jbeta primers). The repertoire was sequenced with immunoSEQ multiplex PCR; TCRdb's copy has only in-frame clones and lacks some. This table has approximately 200,000 clones, approximately 80% appearing once. Healthy people donating bone marrow made up the donors. Trimming removed 1 base at V and 6 bases at J, with 14 bases between. The germline V gene has CDR1 SGHNT and CDR2 YENEEA. CDR3 length: 15 amino acids. The sequence was collected from a girl between 10 and 17 years old in good health and CMV-seronegative. V and J are TRBV11-3 and TRBJ2-3; D is perhaps TRBD1 (6 bases). Sequences were obtained from PBMCs. In DNA form, the CDR3 reads TGTGCCAGCAGCTTAGGCGGAAAAAGGGGGGATACGCAGTATTTT. It is translated as CASSLGGKRGDTQYF.